These T cell receptor beta chains were read from a single sample in a study of T cell repertoires in cytomegalovirus infection. In TCRdb, the reads were re-called with MiXCR into one record per CDR3 protein. The top ten clones hold around 20% of a sample with more than 150,000 distinct CDR3 sequences, under 20% of them seen once. Sequencing was performed on CD8+ T cells from PBMCs. The origin of the receptors is a human donor in good health (CMV status not recorded). Some clones in this sample may be carry-over from other donors' samples. CDR3s include the opening cysteine and the closing phenylalanine or tryptophan.

j_call cdr3_length v_call cdr3_aa
TRBJ1-3 14 TRBV7-2 CASSLQGSGNTIYF
TRBJ2-6 16 TRBV20-1 CSAGGLAGSGANVLTF
TRBJ2-7 12 TRBV20-1 CSAPKGGGEQYF
TRBJ2-7 12 TRBV20-1 CSASSGNYEQYF
TRBJ2-2 19 TRBV7-8 CASSFQRGRGPVASGELFF
TRBJ2-1 12 TRBV29-1 CSVERDNNEQFF
TRBJ2-1 16 TRBV28 CASSFTAGAPYNEQFF
TRBJ1-1 14 TRBV7-6 CASSLYVEGRSGFF
TRBJ2-5 16 TRBV7-9 CASSSAGTRDAKTQYF
TRBJ2-3 16 TRBV9 CASSVEGGGSTDTQYF
TRBJ2-3 14 TRBV28 CASSSFRDSDTQYF
TRBJ2-7 13 TRBV28 CASTASGLYEQYF
TRBJ2-7 16 TRBV7-2 CASTPSGQLAIFEQYF
TRBJ2-2 15 TRBV7-9 CASSFTGTSTGELFF
TRBJ2-2 14 TRBV12-5 CASGLVHVAGELFF
TRBJ2-2 17 TRBV6-2/TRBV6-3 CASRSLAGGQNTGELFF
TRBJ2-7 11 TRBV29-1 CSVTISTEQYF
TRBJ2-4 14 TRBV15 CATSSDTGLDIQYF
TRBJ2-1 17 TRBV10-3 CAISEGLAGGPLIEQFF
TRBJ2-7 16 TRBV7-8 CASSYRPRGISYEQYF
TRBJ2-3 17 TRBV28 CASSFSGTGVRTDTQYF
TRBJ2-5 15 TRBV7-2 CASSFTRDGEETQYF
TRBJ2-1 17 TRBV6-2/TRBV6-3 CASSGLAGGDSYNEQFF
TRBJ2-2 12 TRBV6-2/TRBV6-3 CASTLNDGELFF
TRBJ2-5 14 TRBV28 CASSLRQGFETQYF
TRBJ2-1 15 TRBV7-8 CASSLDRGSFNEQFF
TRBJ1-2 15 TRBV10-3 CAIMDKGEVNYGYTF
TRBJ2-1 17 TRBV7-8 CASNPRSSGGFDNEQFF
TRBJ2-5 15 TRBV27 CASSPTSGPQETQYF
TRBJ1-5 18 TRBV12-5 CASGLAVTGDYSNQPQHF
TRBJ2-1 11 TRBV7-2 CASLSFNEQFF
TRBJ2-1 15 TRBV7-8 CASSLKRAAGNEQFF